Here is one T cell receptor (beta chain) with its context. Its specificity is not known. With 60 Vbeta and 13 Jbeta primers, the PCR was carried out. This table comes from immunoSEQ multiplex PCR, and its TCRdb copy is limited to in-frame clones, with some not included. Altogether some 180,000 clones are present, 75% to 80% being singletons, with the ten largest covering approximately 2.9%. The data originate from a study of cytomegalovirus exposure and HLA in healthy donors. V dropped 2 bases and J dropped 2; count of bases not matched to a gene: 7. The CDR3 has 16 amino acids. Germline V gene data show CDR1 as MNHEY and CDR2 as SMNVEV (reference sequence). General observations from the study: In an earlier analysis, productive rearrangement rates for most beta V segments clustered near 87% or 30%. Based on reports, TCR beta sequences accurately predicted HLA-A and HLA-B alleles for most subjects. In a later analysis, productive TCRs from donors in an Asian-associated ancestry cluster reportedly carried fewer N-insertions than the cohort mean.

This sequence joins TRBV27 and TRBJ1-2, with 8 bases fitting TRBD1. This TCR came from a female donor in good health and CMV-seronegative. Sequencing was done on a sample of PBMCs. As DNA, the CDR3 is TGTGCCAGCAGTTTACGTGACAGGGGAAGCAACTATGGCTACACCTTC. It translates to CASSLRDRGSNYGYTF.